This TCR beta chain was sequenced during a study of Graves' ophthalmopathy and Graves' hyperthyroidism. The authors amplified TCR beta CDR3 regions, and they did so from RNA transcripts for repertoire sequencing. HTBI primers were used in a first-round RT-PCR, which preceded a second-round multiplex PCR. TCRdb re-derived calls from the multiplex PCR reads in MiXCR, one entry per CDR3 protein. Found here are some 240,000 distinct CDR3 sequences, 40% to 50% of them singletons; the top ten hold around half. The V gene's germline CDR1 is MGHRA and CDR2 YSYEKL. The CDR3 sequence is 13 residues long. On this clonotype itself: The junction departs from germline at one end; a sequencing error may be responsible.

The TCR sequence derives from an adult man with Graves' ophthalmopathy. The sequenced sample was peripheral blood. The chain joins TRBV4-1 to TRBJ2-7, with D perhaps TRBD1 or TRBD2 (6 bases each). The CDR3 loop is CASSLLQGGEQCF. CDR3 sequence (DNA): TGTGCCAGCAGCTTATTACAGGGAGGCGAGCAGTGCTTC.